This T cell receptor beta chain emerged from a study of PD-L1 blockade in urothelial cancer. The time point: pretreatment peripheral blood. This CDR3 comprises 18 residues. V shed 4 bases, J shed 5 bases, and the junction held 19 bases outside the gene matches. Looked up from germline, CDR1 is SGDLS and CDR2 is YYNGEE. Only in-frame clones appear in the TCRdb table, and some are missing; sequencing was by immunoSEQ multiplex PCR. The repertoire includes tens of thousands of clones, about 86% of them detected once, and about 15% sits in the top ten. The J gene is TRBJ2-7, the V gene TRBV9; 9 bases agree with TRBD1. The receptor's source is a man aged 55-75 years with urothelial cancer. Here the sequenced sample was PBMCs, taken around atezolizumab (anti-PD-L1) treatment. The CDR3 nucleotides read TGTGCCAGCAGCCCTCGTTCTGTGTCGGGACAGGGAATCAACGAGCAGTACTTC. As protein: CASSPRSVSGQGINEQYF.